Below are 10 T cell receptor beta chains sequenced from a single sample in a study of response to subunit inactivated influenza vaccine. TCRdb used MiXCR to reprocess the RT-PCR reads, holding one entry per CDR3 protein. The data show 500,000 to 600,000 distinct CDR3 sequences, approximately 11% seen once. These sequences were also reported in another study, on T cells expressing NK-cell markers. That paper states: TCR beta cDNA was made by 5'RACE template switching with UMIs.

The sequences come from PBMCs from blood, collected on the day of vaccination. All receptors derive from a man aged 50 to 59 who received an inactivated influenza vaccine.

In this sample, this clonotype turned up a few times. This chain uses TRBV6-5 with TRBJ2-2; D is ambiguous. The V gene's germline CDR1 is MNHEY and CDR2 SVGAGI. The CDR3 runs to 14 residues. V was trimmed by 2 bases and J by 3 bases, leaving 7 bases between them. The CDR3 region is CASSYNTHTGELFF. DNA of the CDR3: TGTGCCAGCAGTTACAACACGCACACCGGGGAGCTGTTTTTT.

The chain employs TRBV5-1 and TRBJ2-7; tentative D call: TRBD1 (6 bases). Germline loops: CDR1 SGHRS, CDR2 YFSETQ. The germline V and J ends were trimmed by 3 bases and 6 bases, with 16 bases remaining between them. The CDR3 is made up of 14 amino acids. The CDR3 bases are TGCGCCAGCAGCTCCACAGGGTTCAGCTCCGAGCAGTACTTC. Amino acid sequence: CASSSTGFSSEQYF.

V and J are TRBV6-5 and TRBJ2-7; 8 bases line up with TRBD1. CDR1 and CDR2 (germline): MNHEY, SVGAGI. The CDR3 spans 15 residues. V shed 2 bases, J shed 1 base, and the junction held 4 bases outside the gene matches. CDR3 DNA sequence: TGTGCCAGCAGTTACCAGAGGACAGGGTCCTACGAGCAGTACTTC. It translates to CASSYQRTGSYEQYF.

This chain joins TRBV28 and TRBJ2-7, with TRBD2 identical over 9 bases. The CDR3 length is 17 residues. Germline lookup yields CDR1 MDHEN and CDR2 SYDVKM. V lost 2 bases and J lost 4; bases outside the gene matches: 12. The CDR3 nucleotides are TGTGCCAGCAGTTTACCCGAGATAGCGGGAGATGATTACGAGCAGTACTTC. Translating gives CASSLPEIAGDDYEQYF. Looking up the rest from reference TRBV28 and TRBJ2-7 gives the full variable domain: DVKVTQSSRYLVKRTGEKVFLECVQDMDHENMFWYRQDPGLGLRLIYFSYDVKMKEKGDIPEGYSVSREKKERFSLILESASTNQTSMYLCASSLPEIAGDDYEQYFGPGTRLTVT.

This clonotype was detected a few times. The V and J genes are TRBV28 and TRBJ2-7, with a tentative D call TRBD1 (5 bases). Trimming took off 7 bases at V and 0 bases at J, with 13 bases between the two ends. Germline CDR1 reads MDHEN; CDR2 reads SYDVKM. This CDR3 region has 14 residues. The CDR3 sequence: CASKQAPSSYEQYF. The CDR3 bases are TGTGCCAGCAAACAGGCACCTAGCTCCTACGAGCAGTACTTC. The whole variable domain, filled in from reference TRBV28 and TRBJ2-7, reads DVKVTQSSRYLVKRTGEKVFLECVQDMDHENMFWYRQDPGLGLRLIYFSYDVKMKEKGDIPEGYSVSREKKERFSLILESASTNQTSMYLCASKQAPSSYEQYFGPGTRLTVT.

A few counts support this clonotype. This sequence joins TRBV18 and TRBJ2-1; D unresolved. Trimming took 2 bases from V and 12 from J, leaving 14 bases between them. The CDR3 has 13 residues. Germline-derived CDR1 and CDR2 are KGHSH and LQKENI. The CDR3: CASSPITSDGQFF. The CDR3 DNA sequence: TGTGCCAGCTCACCAATTACCAGCGATGGGCAGTTCTTC.

The chain employs TRBV4-1 and TRBJ2-3; 7 positions agree with TRBD2. Germline CDR1 MGHRA, CDR2 YSYEKL. The CDR3 runs to 17 residues. The J segment lost 0 bases and the V segment lost 4 bases, leaving 10 bases of the junction unmatched. The CDR3 region is CASSPLPGGSSTDTQYF. CDR3 coding DNA: TGCGCCAGCAGCCCTCTCCCCGGGGGGTCTAGCACAGATACGCAGTATTTT.

The chain links TRBV20-1 to TRBJ2-4; D is undetermined. Germline-derived CDR1 and CDR2 are DFQATT and SNEGSKA (reference sequence). This CDR3 has 13 amino acids. Trimming removed 6 bases from V and 0 bases from J, with 9 bases in between. Here the CDR3 reads CSAVDIAKNIQYF. The CDR3 DNA follows: TGCAGTGCGGTCGACATAGCCAAAAACATTCAGTACTTC.

Only a few counts were recorded for this clonotype. V is TRBV7-2 and J is TRBJ2-7; unclear D gene. CDR1 is SGHTA and CDR2 is FQGNSA in the germline V gene. The CDR3 consists of 14 residues. Trimming removed 2 bases from V and 0 bases from J, with 8 bases in between. The CDR3 nucleotides are TGTGCCAGCAGCTTAATGCACAGCTCCTACGAGCAGTACTTC. Its translation: CASSLMHSSYEQYF.

This clonotype has just a few counts. This sequence joins TRBV24-1 and TRBJ2-2, with 14 bases identical to TRBD2. This CDR3 contains 18 residues. The V segment lost 3 bases and the J segment 1 base; nucleotides outside the gene matches: 3. Germline V CDR1 and CDR2: KGHDR, SFDVKD. CDR3 region: CATSDRLAGGLNTGELFF. CDR3 in DNA: TGTGCCACCAGTGATAGACTAGCGGGAGGGCTGAACACCGGGGAGCTGTTTTTT.